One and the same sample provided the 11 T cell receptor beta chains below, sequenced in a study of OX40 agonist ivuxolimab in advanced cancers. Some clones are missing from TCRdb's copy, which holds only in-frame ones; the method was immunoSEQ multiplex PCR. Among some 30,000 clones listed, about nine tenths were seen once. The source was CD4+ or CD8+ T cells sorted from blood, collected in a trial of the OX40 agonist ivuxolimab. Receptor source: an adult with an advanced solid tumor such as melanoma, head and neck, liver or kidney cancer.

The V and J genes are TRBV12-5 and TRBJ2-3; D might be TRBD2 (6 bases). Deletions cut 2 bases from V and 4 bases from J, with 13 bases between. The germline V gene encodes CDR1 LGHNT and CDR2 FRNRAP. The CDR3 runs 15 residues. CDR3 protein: CASGLLALGADTQYF. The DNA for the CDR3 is TGTGCTAGTGGTTTGCTAGCGTTGGGGGCAGATACGCAGTATTTT.

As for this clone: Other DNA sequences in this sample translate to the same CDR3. The CDR3 DNA follows: TGTGCCAGCAGCCAAGTAGGGGATGAGCAGTTCTTC. It yields the protein CASSQVGDEQFF. The chain recombines TRBV14 with TRBJ2-1; maybe TRBD1 (5 bases). This CDR3 region has 12 residues. CDR1 is SGHDN and CDR2 is FVKESK in the germline V gene. V was cut by 1 base and J by 8 bases, with 6 bases left in between. The variable domain in full, completed from reference TRBV14 and TRBJ2-1, reads EAGVTQFPSHSVIEKGQTVTLRCDPISGHDNLYWYRRVMGKEIKFLLHFVKESKQDESGMPNNRFLAERTGGTYSTLKVQPAELEDSGVYFCASSQVGDEQFFGPGTRLTVL.

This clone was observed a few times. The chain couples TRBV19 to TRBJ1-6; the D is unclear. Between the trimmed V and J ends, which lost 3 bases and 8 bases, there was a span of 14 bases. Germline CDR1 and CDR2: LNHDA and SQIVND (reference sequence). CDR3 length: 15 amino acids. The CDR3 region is CASSMAGSNYSPLHF. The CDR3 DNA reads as TGTGCCAGTAGTATGGCGGGCAGCAACTATTCACCCCTCCACTTT.

The CDR3 DNA reads as TGTGCCAGCAGTTCCCGGGACAGCGGTTACGAGCAGTACTTC. Protein product: CASSSRDSGYEQYF. The V gene is TRBV27, the J gene TRBJ2-7; 7 nucleotides align to TRBD1. Germline CDR1 MNHEY, CDR2 SMNVEV (reference sequence). Germline trimming cut 4 bases from V and 4 bases from J; bases unmatched to any gene: 7. This CDR3 has 14 amino acids.

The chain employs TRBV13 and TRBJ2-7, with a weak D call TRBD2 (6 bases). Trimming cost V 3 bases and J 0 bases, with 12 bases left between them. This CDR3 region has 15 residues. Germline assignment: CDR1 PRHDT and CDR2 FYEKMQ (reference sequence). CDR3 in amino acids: CASSLGLALSYEQYF. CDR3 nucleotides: TGTGCCAGCAGCTTGGGACTGGCCCTCTCCTACGAGCAGTACTTC.

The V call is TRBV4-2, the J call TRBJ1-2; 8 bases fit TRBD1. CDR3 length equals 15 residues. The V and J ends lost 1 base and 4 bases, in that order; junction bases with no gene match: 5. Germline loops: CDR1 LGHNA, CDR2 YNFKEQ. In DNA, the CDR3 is TGTGCCAGCAGCCAAGGACAGGGGCTCGGCTATGGCTACACCTTC. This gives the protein CASSQGQGLGYGYTF.

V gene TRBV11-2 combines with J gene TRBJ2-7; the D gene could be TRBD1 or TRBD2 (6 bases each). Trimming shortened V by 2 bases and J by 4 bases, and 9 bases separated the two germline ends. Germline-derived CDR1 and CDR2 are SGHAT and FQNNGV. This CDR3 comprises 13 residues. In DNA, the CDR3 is TGTGCCAGCAGCTTAACGGGGGCATACGAGCAGTACTTC. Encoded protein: CASSLTGAYEQYF.

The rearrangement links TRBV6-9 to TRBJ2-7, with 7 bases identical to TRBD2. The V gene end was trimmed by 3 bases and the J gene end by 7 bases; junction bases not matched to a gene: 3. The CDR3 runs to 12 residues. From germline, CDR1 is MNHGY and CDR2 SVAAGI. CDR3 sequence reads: CASSYGEGEQYF. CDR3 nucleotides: TGTGCCAGCAGTTACGGGGAGGGGGAGCAGTACTTC.

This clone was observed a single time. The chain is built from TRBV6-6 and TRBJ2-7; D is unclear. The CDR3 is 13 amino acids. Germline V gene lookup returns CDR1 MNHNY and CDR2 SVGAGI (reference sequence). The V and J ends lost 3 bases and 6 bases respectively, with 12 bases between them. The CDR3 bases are TGTGCCAGCAGTTATCAGGTGGTGGGCGAGCAGTACTTC. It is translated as CASSYQVVGEQYF.

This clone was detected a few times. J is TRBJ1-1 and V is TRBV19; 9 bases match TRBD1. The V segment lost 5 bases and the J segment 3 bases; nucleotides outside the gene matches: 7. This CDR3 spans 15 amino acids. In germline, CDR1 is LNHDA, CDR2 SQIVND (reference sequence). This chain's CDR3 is CASSVTGGSYTEAFF. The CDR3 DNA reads TGTGCCAGTAGTGTAACAGGGGGCAGTTACACTGAAGCTTTCTTT.

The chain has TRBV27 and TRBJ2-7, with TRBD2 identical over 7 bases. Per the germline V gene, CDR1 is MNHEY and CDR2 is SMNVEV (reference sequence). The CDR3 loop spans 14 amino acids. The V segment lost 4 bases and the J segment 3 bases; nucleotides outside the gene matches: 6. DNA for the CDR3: TGTGCCAGCAGTTCCGGGGGGAGATACTACGAGCAGTACTTC. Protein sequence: CASSSGGRYYEQYF.